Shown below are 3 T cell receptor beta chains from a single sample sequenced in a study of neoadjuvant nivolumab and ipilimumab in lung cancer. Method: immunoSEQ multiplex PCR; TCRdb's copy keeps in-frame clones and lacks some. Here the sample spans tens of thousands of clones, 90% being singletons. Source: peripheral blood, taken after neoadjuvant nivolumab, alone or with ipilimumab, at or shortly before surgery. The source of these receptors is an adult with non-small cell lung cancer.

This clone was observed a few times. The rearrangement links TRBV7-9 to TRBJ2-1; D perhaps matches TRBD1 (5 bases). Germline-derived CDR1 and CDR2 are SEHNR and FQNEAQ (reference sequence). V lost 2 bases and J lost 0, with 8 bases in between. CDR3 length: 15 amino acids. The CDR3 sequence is CASSLNRNSYNEQFF. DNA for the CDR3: TGTGCCAGCAGCTTAAACAGGAACTCCTACAATGAGCAGTTCTTC.

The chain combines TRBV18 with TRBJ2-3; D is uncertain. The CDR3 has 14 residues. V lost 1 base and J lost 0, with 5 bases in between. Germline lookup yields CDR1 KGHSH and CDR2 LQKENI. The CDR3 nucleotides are TGTGCCAGCTCACCACAGCCTAGCACAGATACGCAGTATTTT. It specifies CASSPQPSTDTQYF.

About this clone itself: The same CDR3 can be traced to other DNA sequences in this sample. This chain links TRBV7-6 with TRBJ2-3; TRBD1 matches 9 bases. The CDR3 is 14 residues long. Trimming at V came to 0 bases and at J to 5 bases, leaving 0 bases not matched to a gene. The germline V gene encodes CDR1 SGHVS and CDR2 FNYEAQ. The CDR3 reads CASSLAGQGDTQYF. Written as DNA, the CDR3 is TGTGCCAGCAGCTTAGCGGGACAGGGAGATACGCAGTATTTT.